This T cell receptor (beta chain) stems from a study of blood T cells in healthy people across ages. Primed by a sample-barcoded 5' primer and a J-beta primer mix, a second PCR proceeded for about 7 to 11 cycles. TCRdb reanalysed the 5' RACE reads using MiXCR and keeps one entry per CDR3 protein. The table has about 1.4 million distinct CDR3 sequences, 59% seen once; the top ten hold 5.5% to 8%. PBMCs were isolated at a quantity of at least 7 million per sample. The authors extracted at least 5.5 micrograms of total RNA per sample. CDR3 size: 15 residues. The V end was cut by 3 bases, the J end by 0 bases, with 11 bases between.

The clonotype was recovered from a man between 18 and 29 years old in good health. Sequencing was performed on blood. This chain connects TRBV12-3 or TRBV12-4 to TRBJ1-1, with D hard to call. In DNA, the CDR3 is TGTGCCAGCAGTTTGGGGTGGACGGTGAACACTGAAGCTTTCTTT. Its translation is CASSLGWTVNTEAFF.